This entry concerns a single TCR beta chain. Its cognate antigen has yet to be identified. No quality values exist for individual bases; no much larger clone is one base distant. Systemically healthy Caucasian individuals from Russia, over 30 in total and aged about 6 to 95 years, were included as donors. Roughly 9.5 milliliters of peripheral blood were drawn from each donor into EDTA-treated Vacutainer tubes. Ficoll-Paque density-gradient centrifugation was used to isolate PBMCs, with at least 6.5 million per sample. Total RNA, at least 6 micrograms per sample, was extracted from PBMCs with Trizol reagent. For every donor, flow cytometry on a PBMC aliquot measured the percentage of naive CD45RAhigh/CD27high T cells. This sample was included in a study of blood T cells in healthy people across ages (dated by TCRdb to about 2015). Looking at the study overall: In model experiments, template switching captured roughly one uniquely barcoded TCR beta cDNA molecule for every two T cells. The study measured age-related changes in TCR beta repertoire diversity using deep sequencing normalized with unique cDNA molecular identifiers. The donors were divided into four age groups: young (average around 16 years), middle-aged (roughly 42), aged (62) and long-lived (nearly 85). To avoid experimental bias, donors of different ages were randomly spread across the sequencing lanes. Using the same blood draw, the study looked at two additional independent replicas of 1 million unique cDNA reads for two donors, one aged 18 to 30 and the other aged 80 or older.

Study-level results and caveats: As age increased, observed TCR beta diversity per million T cells dropped in a roughly linear way, and a significant reduction was already evident by age about 36. Estimates of total diversity from one million sequenced T cells were regarded as lower bounds and underestimates. Because the CMV infection status of the donors was unknown, age-related changes in expanded clonotypes may potentially have been confounded. Compared with the aged group, more naive CD4+ T cells, fewer expanded clones and increased TCR diversity were shown by the long-lived group, suggesting age selection. Conclusive comparison of naive and antigen-experienced compartments was prevented by the profiling of bulk unsorted PBMCs. The percentage of naive T cells measured by flow cytometry correlated strongly with observed TCR beta diversity.

Library method: 5' RACE. Sequencing used an Illumina HiSeq 2500. The second PCR ran for about 6 to 12 cycles and used a J-beta primer mix along with a sample-barcoded 5' primer. A unique molecular identifier was introduced onto each TCR beta cDNA molecule by a template-switch 5' adaptor carrying 12 random nucleotides. Each sample yielded at least 2.5 million CDR3-containing paired-end reads. All of the RNA was converted into first-strand cDNA using the Mint cDNA synthesis kit, with a TRBC-specific oligonucleotide serving as the primer. All cDNA was treated with uracil-DNA glycosylase and then went through a first 18-cycle PCR with the universal primers M1SS and BC2_uni_R. Regarding the original processing steps: Each sample was normalized by randomly selecting 1 million high-quality reads, each carrying a distinct molecular identifier. Instead of being binned into consensus sequences, reads with shared molecular identifiers were discarded. CDR3 identification, clonotype clustering and error correction used MiTCR with a Q25 quality threshold and the strictest error-elimination algorithm. Lower-bound total TCR beta diversity was estimated with a nonparametric unseen species model using Euler transformation. Starting from the raw public reads, TCRdb applied fastp trimming at Q25, assembled clones with MiXCR and retained in-frame beta chains. Under each unique CDR3 protein, matching rows form one entry showing the most common genes and DNA. In this record, the V and J calls reflect TCRdb's handling and not the investigators' own analysis. This sample gives around 1.5 million distinct CDR3 sequences in total; 45% to 70% of them show up just once. 6.5% to 8.5% of the sample lies in the top ten.

Between the V and J ends, shortened by 3 bases and 3 bases respectively, the junction contains 18 bases. CDR1 and CDR2, per the germline V gene, are MDHEN and SYDVKM. Its CDR3 holds 17 amino acids, cysteine through phenylalanine. Only the CDR3 DNA stays, 51 bases, in frame from base 1. The rearrangement joined TRBV28 to TRBJ2-1, with TRBD1 as a weak D call on 6 bases. This clonotype originated in a man younger than 35 in good health. The sequencing input was blood. CDR3 reads: CASSFRGTGLIYNEQFF. Read as DNA, the sequence is TGTGCCAGCAGTTTTAGGGGGACGGGGTTAATCTACAATGAGCAGTTCTTC.